This T cell receptor (beta chain) was captured by sequencing in a study of technical replicates of blood from a few donors. The assay was immunoSEQ multiplex PCR, and TCRdb's table has in-frame clones only and misses some. The repertoire consists of fewer than 90,000 clones, with approximately 91% occurring once and the leading ten covering roughly 0.38%. V was shortened by 1 base and J by 8 bases, with 11 bases between the two germline ends. From germline, CDR1 is SGHDN and CDR2 FVKESK. The CDR3 extends over 14 amino acids. This chain connects TRBV14 to TRBJ1-4; D is unclear. The clonotype comes from a human donor in good health. Sequencing input: T cells isolated from PBMCs. CDR3 DNA: TGTGCCAGCAGCCAAGCCGGGGTGAGGGAAAAACTGTTTTTT. Translation gives CASSQAGVREKLFF.